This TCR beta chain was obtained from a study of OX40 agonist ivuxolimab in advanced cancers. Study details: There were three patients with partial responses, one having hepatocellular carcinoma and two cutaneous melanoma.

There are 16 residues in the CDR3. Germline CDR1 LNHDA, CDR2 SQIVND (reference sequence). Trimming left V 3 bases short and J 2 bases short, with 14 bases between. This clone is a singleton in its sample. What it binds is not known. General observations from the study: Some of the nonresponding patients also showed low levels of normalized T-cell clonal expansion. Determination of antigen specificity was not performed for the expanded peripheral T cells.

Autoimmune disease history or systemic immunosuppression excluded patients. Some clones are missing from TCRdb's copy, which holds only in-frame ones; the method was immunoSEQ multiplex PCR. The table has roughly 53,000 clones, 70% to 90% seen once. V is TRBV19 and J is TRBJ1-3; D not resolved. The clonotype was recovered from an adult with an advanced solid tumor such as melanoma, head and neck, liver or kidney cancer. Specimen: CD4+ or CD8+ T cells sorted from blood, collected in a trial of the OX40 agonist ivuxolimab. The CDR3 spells CASSMSGVTTGNTIYF. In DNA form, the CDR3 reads TGTGCCAGTAGTATGTCAGGCGTTACTACTGGAAACACCATATATTTT.